These T cell receptor beta chains were read from a single sample in a study of T and B cells in COVID-19 patients. TCRdb itself ran the multiplex PCR reads through MiXCR, one entry per CDR3 protein. The sample carries about 23,000 distinct CDR3 sequences, less than 30% recorded once. The sequenced sample was blood. These receptors were obtained from a human donor who had recovered from COVID-19. Each CDR3 is given without its conserved first and last residue. The order of the fields is V gene, CDR3 length, J gene, CDR3 protein.

v_gene: TRBV6-1
len: 12
j_gene: TRBJ2-7
CDR3aa: ASIPTGGSYEQY

v_gene: TRBV6-5
len: 11
j_gene: TRBJ2-3
CDR3aa: ASRPCGTDTQY

v_gene: TRBV15
len: 14
j_gene: TRBJ1-3
CDR3aa: ATSPRQVSAGNTIY

v_gene: TRBV29-1
len: 13
j_gene: TRBJ1-2
CDR3aa: SVSKTGGAMNGYT

v_gene: TRBV19
len: 13
j_gene: TRBJ2-3
CDR3aa: ASSRLAGSTDTQY

v_gene: TRBV30
len: 14
j_gene: TRBJ2-5
CDR3aa: AWSQALSGGQETQY

v_gene: TRBV27
len: 15
j_gene: TRBJ2-2
CDR3aa: ASSDSGRAHRGGELF

v_gene: TRBV27
len: 13
j_gene: TRBJ2-4
CDR3aa: ASSESRRGKNIQY

v_gene: TRBV7-6
len: 15
j_gene: TRBJ2-5
CDR3aa: ASSPGAGQTAGETQY

v_gene: TRBV6-1
len: 13
j_gene: TRBJ2-7
CDR3aa: ASSEGTSGRYEQY

v_gene: TRBV20-1
len: 10
j_gene: TRBJ2-7
CDR3aa: SARSGVDEQY